This T cell receptor (beta chain) was recovered during a study of T-cell reconstitution after alpha-beta-depleted transplantation in children. Preparing the TCRbeta library involved the use of unique molecular identifiers. MiXCR, run by TCRdb on the PCR reads, gives a single entry per CDR3 protein. The table lists around 5,600 distinct CDR3 sequences, 15% to 19% of them singletons. Ten or more counts support this clonotype. Its antigen remains unknown. Overall study findings and caveats: After transplant, high TCRbeta diversity at day 60 in some patients arose from surviving recipient T cells and thymic progenitors. One year after transplant, T-cell counts and diversity came mostly from newly produced T cells. Approximately two months post-transplant, alpha-beta T cells reportedly originated from several hundred expanded graft clones.

With 5 bases removed from V and 11 bases from J, the gap between germline ends came to 6 bases. Germline V gene lookup returns CDR1 SEHNR and CDR2 FQNEAQ (reference sequence). This CDR3 has 10 amino acids. This sequence joins TRBV7-9 and TRBJ2-2; no definite D call. This clonotype originated in a patient between 2 and 9 years old who had a stem cell transplant for inherited bone marrow failure, so the T cells may come from the graft donor. The starting material was PBMCs, mostly from graft donor cells, obtained 180 days after TCRalphabeta/CD19-depleted stem cell transplant. CDR3 in DNA: TGTGCCAGCAGCCAGGTCGAGCTGTTTTTT. Residues: CASSQVELFF.